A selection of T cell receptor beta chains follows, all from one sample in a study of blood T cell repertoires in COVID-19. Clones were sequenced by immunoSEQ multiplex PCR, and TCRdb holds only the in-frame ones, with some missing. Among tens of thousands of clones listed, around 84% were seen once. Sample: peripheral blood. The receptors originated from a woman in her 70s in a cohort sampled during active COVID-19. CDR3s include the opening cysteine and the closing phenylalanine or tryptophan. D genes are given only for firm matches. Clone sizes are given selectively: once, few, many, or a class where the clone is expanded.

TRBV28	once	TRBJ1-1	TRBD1	TGTGCCAGCAGTTCCATTTCCGGGACAGGGAACACTGAAGCTTTCTTT	CASSSISGTGNTEAFF
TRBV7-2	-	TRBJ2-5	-	TGTGCCAGCAGCTCCGGACTACCCCAAGAGACCCAGTACTTC	CASSSGLPQETQYF
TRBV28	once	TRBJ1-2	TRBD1	TGTGCCAGTCGGACAGGGGGCGTCTCGGGCTATGGCTACACCTTC	CASRTGGVSGYGYTF
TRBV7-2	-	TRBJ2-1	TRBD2	TGTGCCAGCAGCTTAGGGGGCGATGGGCTAGCGGCCCATGAGCAGTTCTTC	CASSLGGDGLAAHEQFF
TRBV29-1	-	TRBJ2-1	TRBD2	TGCAGCGTTGAAGGACTAGCAAACTCCTACAATGAGCAGTTCTTC	CSVEGLANSYNEQFF
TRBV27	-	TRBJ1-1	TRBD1	TGTGCCAGCAGCGGACAGGGACTACTGAACACTGAAGCTTTCTTT	CASSGQGLLNTEAFF
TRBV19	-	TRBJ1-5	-	TGTGCCAGTAGTATCGCGGCAGGGGTAAGCAATCAGCCCCAGCATTTT	CASSIAAGVSNQPQHF
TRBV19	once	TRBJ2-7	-	TGTGCCAGTAGTCCGGGGTGGAACGAGCAGTACTTC	CASSPGWNEQYF
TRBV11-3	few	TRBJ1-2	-	TGTGCCAGCAGCGAACCAGTCCACAGGGTTCTCTATGGCTACACCTTC	CASSEPVHRVLYGYTF
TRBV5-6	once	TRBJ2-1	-	TGTGCCAGCAGCTTGCCCAGGGGCTCCTACAATGAGCAGTTCTTC	CASSLPRGSYNEQFF
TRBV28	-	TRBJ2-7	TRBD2	TGTGCCAGCAGTTCCCCCAAGGTCCTAGCGGGGGGCTACGAGCAGTACTTC	CASSSPKVLAGGYEQYF
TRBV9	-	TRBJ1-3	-	TGTGCCAGCAGCGTAGACAGGACCGCAATGATAGGAAACACCATATATTTT	CASSVDRTAMIGNTIYF
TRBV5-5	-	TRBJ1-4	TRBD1	TGTGCCAGCAGCTGGGGGACAGGGAGGACTAATGAAAAACTGTTTTTT	CASSWGTGRTNEKLFF
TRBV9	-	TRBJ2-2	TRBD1	TGTGCCAGCAGCGTAAGAGGACAGGGGGGAGTCGGGGAGCTGTTTTTT	CASSVRGQGGVGELFF
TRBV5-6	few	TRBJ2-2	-	TGTGCCAGCACAGCGACAGGGAACACCGGGGAGCTGTTTTTT	CASTATGNTGELFF
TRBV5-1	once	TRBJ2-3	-	TGCGCCAGCAGCTTGGGGTTGGGAGCAGATACGCAGTATTTT	CASSLGLGADTQYF
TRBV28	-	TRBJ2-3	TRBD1	TGTGCCAGCAGTTTCCGGACAGGGAGGACAGATACGCAGTATTTT	CASSFRTGRTDTQYF
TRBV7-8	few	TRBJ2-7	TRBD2	TGTGCCAGCAGCTCCTGGACTAGCAGGAAGCCCTACGAGCAGTACTTC	CASSSWTSRKPYEQYF
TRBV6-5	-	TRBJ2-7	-	TGTGCCAGCAGTCGCCCCTTTAGCGAGCAGTACTTC	CASSRPFSEQYF
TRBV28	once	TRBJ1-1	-	TGTGCCAGCAGCCTAGGGGGATTTGAAGCTTTCTTT	CASSLGGFEAFF
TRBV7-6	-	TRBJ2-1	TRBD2	TGTGCCAGCAGCTCAAAGGCTCTTATAGCGGGAGGGCCGGGGCATGAGCAGTTCTTC	CASSSKALIAGGPGHEQFF
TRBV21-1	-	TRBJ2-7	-	TGTGCCAGCAGCAAACGCCCGAGGAGCAGCCCCTACGAGCAGTACTTC	CASSKRPRSSPYEQYF
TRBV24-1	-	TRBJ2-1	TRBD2	TGTGCCACCAGTGACCAGTGGGCGGGAGGGTATGGCTCCTACAATGAGCAGTTCTTC	CATSDQWAGGYGSYNEQFF
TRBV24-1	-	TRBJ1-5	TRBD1	TGTGCCACTTCGGACAGGGCCTATCAGCCCCAGCATTTT	CATSDRAYQPQHF
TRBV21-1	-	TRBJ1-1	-	TGTGCCAGCAGCACAGGGACTGAAGCTTTCTTT	CASSTGTEAFF
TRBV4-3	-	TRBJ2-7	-	TGCGCCAGCAGCCAGACCCTCAGGGGTGAGCAGTACTTC	CASSQTLRGEQYF
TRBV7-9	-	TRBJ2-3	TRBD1	TGTGCCAGCACCTCCGACAGGGGCCCAGATACGCAGTATTTT	CASTSDRGPDTQYF
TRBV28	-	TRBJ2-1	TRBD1	TGTGCCAGCAGTCCCGGGGACAGGCAAAATGAGCAGTTCTTC	CASSPGDRQNEQFF
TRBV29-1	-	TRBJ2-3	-	TGCAGCGTGATGAGAGGCTATAGCGCAGATACGCAGTATTTT	CSVMRGYSADTQYF
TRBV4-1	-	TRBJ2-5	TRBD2	TGCGCCAGCAGCGCCAGCGGGATGGGGGAGACCCAGTACTTC	CASSASGMGETQYF
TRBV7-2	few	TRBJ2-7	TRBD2	TGTGCCAGCAGCCTTATAAGCGGGAGCTACGAGCAGTACTTC	CASSLISGSYEQYF
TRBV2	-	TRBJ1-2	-	TGTGCCAGCAGTGAAGCCCCAGACATACCCTATGGCTACACCTTC	CASSEAPDIPYGYTF
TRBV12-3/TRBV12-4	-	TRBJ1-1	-	TGTGCCAGCAGTTTTTTAGTCACTGAAGCTTTCTTT	CASSFLVTEAFF
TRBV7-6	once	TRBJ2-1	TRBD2	TGTGCCAGCAGCGTCGGGACTAGCGTATACAATGAGCAGTTCTTC	CASSVGTSVYNEQFF
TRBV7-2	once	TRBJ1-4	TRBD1	TGTGCCAGCAGGCCTACAGGGGTCCCTAATGAAAAACTGTTTTTT	CASRPTGVPNEKLFF
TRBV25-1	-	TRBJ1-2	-	TGTGCCAGCAGACTTTCAGGGACTTATGGCTACACCTTC	CASRLSGTYGYTF
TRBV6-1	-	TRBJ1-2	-	TGTGCCAGCAGTGAAGCGGAGTTCCTCTATGGCTACACCTTC	CASSEAEFLYGYTF
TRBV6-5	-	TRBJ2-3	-	TGTGCCAGCAGTTATCATGGCAGGGATACGCAGTATTTT	CASSYHGRDTQYF
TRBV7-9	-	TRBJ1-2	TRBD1	TGTGCCAGCAGCCCCCGGACAGGGGGTTTTTGGTATGGCTACACCTTC	CASSPRTGGFWYGYTF
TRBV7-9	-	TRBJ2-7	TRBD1	TGTGCCAGCAGCCGGGGACAGGGGACAAACGAGCAGTACTTC	CASSRGQGTNEQYF
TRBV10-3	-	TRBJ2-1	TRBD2	TGTGCCATCAGGGGAGCGGGAGGCGAAAGGGTGGGCAATGAGCAGTTCTTC	CAIRGAGGERVGNEQFF
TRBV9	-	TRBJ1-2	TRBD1	TGTGCCAGCAGCGCCGCAGGGGGCTATGGCTACACCTTC	CASSAAGGYGYTF
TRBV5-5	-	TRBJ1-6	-	TGTGCCAGCAGCTTGGCCCCCAAACAAAATTCACCCCTCCACTTT	CASSLAPKQNSPLHF
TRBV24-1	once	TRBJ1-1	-	TGTGCCACCAGTGACCCCTACGACACTGAAGCTTTCTTT	CATSDPYDTEAFF
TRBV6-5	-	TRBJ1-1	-	TGTGCCAGCAGTTACGCGGGGAGGGGGACTGAAGCTTTCTTT	CASSYAGRGTEAFF
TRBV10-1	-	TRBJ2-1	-	TGCGCCAGCAGCCCTAACTTCCCCAGCGGTTTCTACAATGAGCAGTTCTTC	CASSPNFPSGFYNEQFF
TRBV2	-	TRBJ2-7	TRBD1	TGTGCCAGCAGTTCCGGACAGGGGCTTAGCGAGCAGTACTTC	CASSSGQGLSEQYF
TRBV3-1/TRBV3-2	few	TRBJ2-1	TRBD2	TGTGCCAGCAGCCCAAGGGGCCAACAGGGTAGCGGGGGACTGAATGAGCAGTTCTTC	CASSPRGQQGSGGLNEQFF
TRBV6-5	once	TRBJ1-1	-	TGTGCCAGCAGTTACTCGAATAGTTTCGCAGGAGAAGCTTTCTTT	CASSYSNSFAGEAFF
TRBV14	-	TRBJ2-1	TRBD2	TGTGCCAGCAGCCAAATAGCCGGGACTAGCGGATACAATGAGCAGTTCTTC	CASSQIAGTSGYNEQFF
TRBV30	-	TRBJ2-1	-	TGTGCCTGGAGTGCCTCCCTGGGAGAGAATTTCCATGAGCAGTTCTTC	CAWSASLGENFHEQFF
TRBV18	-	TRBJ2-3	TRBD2	TGTGCCAGCTCACCATCCGGACTAGCGGGAGGGATTACAGATACGCAGTATTTT	CASSPSGLAGGITDTQYF